The 4 T cell receptor beta chains below all came from one sample that was sequenced in a study of Tregs in tolerant kidney transplant recipients. The method was immunoSEQ multiplex PCR; TCRdb's version includes in-frame clones alone and lacks a portion of them. This table lists about 48,000 clones. The sequenced sample was CD4+ T cells from blood, obtained before the transplant. The source of these receptors is a human donor who received a combined kidney and bone marrow transplant.

As to this clone: The CDR3 end is not reached by the read, which stops 3 residues before it; the germline J gene fills it in. V usage is TRBV5-1 and J usage is TRBJ2-7; D possibly corresponds to TRBD1 (5 bases). Germline CDR1 is SGHRS and CDR2 is YFSETQ. The ends were cut back, 0 bases at V and 3 bases at J, with 10 bases in the middle. The CDR3 runs 14 residues. Partial CDR3 DNA: TGCGCCAGCAGCTTGGTACCAGGGAACTACGAG. Its protein is CASSLVPGNYE. From start to end, the CDR3 is CASSLVPGNYEQYF.

As for this clone: The read finishes 3 residues shy of the CDR3 end, and the germline J gene is used to complete it. The chain carries TRBV10-3 and TRBJ2-7; TRBD2 aligns across 11 bases. V was clipped by 5 bases and J by 3 bases; unmatched bases: 15. CDR3 length: 18 residues. Germline-derived CDR1 and CDR2 are ENHRY and SYGVKD. The sequenced part of the CDR3 DNA is TGTGCCATCAGTAGCCCTCAAAGTCGGACTAGCGGGCTCTACGAG. It encodes CAISSPQSRTSGLYE. The whole CDR3 sequence is CAISSPQSRTSGLYEQYF.

Points on this clone: The read falls 3 residues short of the CDR3 end, and the missing part is taken from the germline J gene. This chain joins TRBV19 and TRBJ1-1, with D hard to call. The germline V gene encodes CDR1 LNHDA and CDR2 SQIVND (reference sequence). This CDR3 contains 14 residues. V was shortened by 1 base and J by 1 base, with 7 bases between the two germline ends. The CDR3: CASSIGAGNTEAFF. The CDR3 bases that were read are TGTGCCAGTAGTATAGGTGCAGGGAACACTGAA.

A remark on this clone: The sequenced fragment ends 3 residues before the CDR3 boundary, so the rest is inferred from the germline J gene. This chain links TRBV18 with TRBJ2-2; D may be TRBD1 (5 bases). The germline V gene has CDR1 KGHSH and CDR2 LQKENI. The CDR3 consists of 13 residues. V was clipped by 6 bases and J by 5 bases, with 10 bases between them. The covered CDR3 bases are TGTGCCAGCTCGCAGGGTTGGACCGGGGAG. It is translated as CASSQGWTGE. The whole CDR3 reads CASSQGWTGELFF. The full variable domain, completed using reference TRBV18 and TRBJ2-2, is NAGVMQNPRHLVRRRGQEARLRCSPMKGHSHVYWYRQLPEEGLKFMVYLQKENIIDESGMPKERFSAEFPKEGPSILRIQQVVRGDSAAYFCASSQGWTGELFFGEGSRLTVL.